What follows are 6 T cell receptor beta chains derived from one specimen sequenced in a study of blood T cell repertoires in COVID-19. Method: immunoSEQ multiplex PCR; TCRdb's copy keeps in-frame clones and lacks some. This sample carries approximately 97,000 clones, around 87% of them seen once, and the ten largest clones take 15% to 20%. The specimen sequenced was peripheral blood. The origin of the receptors is a human donor in a cohort sampled during active COVID-19.

The chain joins TRBV2 to TRBJ1-5; D is perhaps TRBD1 (6 bases). The CDR3 covers 15 residues. Trimming left V 6 bases short and J 1 base short, with 13 bases between. Germline CDR1 and CDR2: SNHLY and FYNNEI. CDR3 sequence: CASRDGQSSNQPQHF. Here the CDR3 DNA reads TGTGCCAGCAGAGACGGACAGTCAAGCAATCAGCCCCAGCATTTT. Together with reference TRBV2 and TRBJ1-5, the CDR3 gives the full variable domain: EPEVTQTPSHQVTQMGQEVILRCVPISNHLYFYWYRQILGQKVEFLVSFYNNEISEKSEIFDDQFSVERPDGSNFTLKIRSTKLEDSAMYFCASRDGQSSNQPQHFGDGTRLSIL.

This clone was picked up a small number of times. The J gene is TRBJ2-7, the V gene TRBV2, with TRBD1 identical over 7 bases. The CDR3 is 14 residues long. Trimming removed 6 bases from V and 2 bases from J; junction bases left unmatched: 7. Germline loops: CDR1 SNHLY, CDR2 FYNNEI. DNA of the CDR3: TGTGCCAGCAGCCCCTACAGGGGCCCCTACGAGCAGTACTTC. This codes for CASSPYRGPYEQYF.

The chain has TRBV27 and TRBJ2-1, with D perhaps matching TRBD2 (5 bases). Germline V gene sequence: CDR1 MNHEY, CDR2 SMNVEV (reference sequence). V lost 2 bases to trimming and J lost 10 bases, with 12 bases between them. The CDR3 has 13 residues. In DNA, the CDR3 is TGTGCCAGCAGTTTAGCTCTTAGCGTCGAGCAGTTCTTC. Its protein product is CASSLALSVEQFF.

This clone was recorded only once. The chain joins TRBV25-1 to TRBJ1-5; D perhaps matches TRBD1 (6 bases). The V gene's germline CDR1 is MGHDK and CDR2 SYGVNS. The CDR3 consists of 15 residues. Trimming removed 1 base at V and 7 bases at J, with 14 bases between. The CDR3 DNA reads as TGTGCCAGCAGTGAATCTTGGGGTCAGGGGCAGCCCCAGCATTTT. It encodes CASSESWGQGQPQHF.

V usage is TRBV6-4 and J usage is TRBJ2-5; 9 positions match TRBD2. There are 19 residues in the CDR3. Germline CDR1 is MRHNA and CDR2 is SNTAGT. The V and J ends lost 4 bases and 2 bases, in that order; junction bases with no gene match: 17. CDR3 bases: TGTGCCAGCAGTGCCTCGAGGAGCGGGAGGATTCTACCACAAGAGACCCAGTACTTC. It specifies CASSASRSGRILPQETQYF.

The chain has TRBV5-1 and TRBJ2-3, with 7 bases matching TRBD2. CDR3 length: 15 amino acids. CDR1 and CDR2 (germline): SGHRS, YFSETQ. The V segment lost 7 bases and the J segment 3 bases; nucleotides outside the gene matches: 11. The CDR3 spells CASRSLARLTDTQYF. CDR3 sequence (DNA): TGCGCCAGCCGATCACTAGCGCGCCTTACAGATACGCAGTATTTT.